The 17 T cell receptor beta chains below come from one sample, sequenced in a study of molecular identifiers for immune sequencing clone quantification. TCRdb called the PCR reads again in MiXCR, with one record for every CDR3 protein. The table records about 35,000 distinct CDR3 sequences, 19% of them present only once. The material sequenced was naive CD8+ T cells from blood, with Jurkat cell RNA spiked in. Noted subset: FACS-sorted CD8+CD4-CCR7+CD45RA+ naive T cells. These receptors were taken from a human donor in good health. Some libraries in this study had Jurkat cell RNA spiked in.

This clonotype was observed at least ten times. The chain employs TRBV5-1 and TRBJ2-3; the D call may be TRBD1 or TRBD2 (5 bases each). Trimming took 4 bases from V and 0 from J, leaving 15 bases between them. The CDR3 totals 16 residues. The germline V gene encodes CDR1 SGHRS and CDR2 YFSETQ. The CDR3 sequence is CASSKGPGMSTDTQYF. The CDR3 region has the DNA TGCGCCAGCAGCAAGGGACCGGGGATGAGCACAGATACGCAGTATTTT.

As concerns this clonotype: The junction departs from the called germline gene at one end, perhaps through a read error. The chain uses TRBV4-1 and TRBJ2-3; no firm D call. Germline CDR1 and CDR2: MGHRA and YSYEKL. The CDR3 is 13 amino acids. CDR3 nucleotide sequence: TGCGCCGGCAGCCCGCAGAATGTAGATACGCAGTATTTT. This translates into CAGSPQNVDTQYF.

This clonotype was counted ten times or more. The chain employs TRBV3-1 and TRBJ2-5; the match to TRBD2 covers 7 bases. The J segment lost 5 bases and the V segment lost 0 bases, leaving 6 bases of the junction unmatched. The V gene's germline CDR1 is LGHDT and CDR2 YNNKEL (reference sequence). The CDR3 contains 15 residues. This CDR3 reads CASSQDSGTTETQYF. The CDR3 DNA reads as TGTGCCAGCAGCCAAGATTCAGGGACTACGGAGACCCAGTACTTC.

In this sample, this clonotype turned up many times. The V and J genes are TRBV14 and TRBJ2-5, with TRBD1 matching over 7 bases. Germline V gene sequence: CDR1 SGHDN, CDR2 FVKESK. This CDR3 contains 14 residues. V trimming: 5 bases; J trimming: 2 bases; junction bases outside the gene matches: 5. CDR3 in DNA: TGTGCCAGCAGCAACCGGGACAGACAAGAGACCCAGTACTTC. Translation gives CASSNRDRQETQYF.

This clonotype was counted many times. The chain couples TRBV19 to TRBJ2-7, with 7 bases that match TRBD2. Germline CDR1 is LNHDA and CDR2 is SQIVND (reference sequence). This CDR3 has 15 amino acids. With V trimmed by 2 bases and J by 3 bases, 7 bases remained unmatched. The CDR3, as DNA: TGTGCCAGTAGTATAAAGCTAGCGGAGAACTACGAGCAGTACTTC. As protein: CASSIKLAENYEQYF.

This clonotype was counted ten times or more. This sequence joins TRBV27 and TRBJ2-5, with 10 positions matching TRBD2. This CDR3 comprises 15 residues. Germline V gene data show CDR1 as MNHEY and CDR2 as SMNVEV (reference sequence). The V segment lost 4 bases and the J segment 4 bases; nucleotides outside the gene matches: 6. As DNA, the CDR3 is TGTGCCAGCAGTTGGACGGGACTAGCGACAGAGACCCAGTACTTC. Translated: CASSWTGLATETQYF.

The CDR3 protein is CSARDTSGSSYEQYF. The CDR3 nucleotides are TGCAGTGCTAGAGATACTAGCGGGAGCTCCTACGAGCAGTACTTC. The chain uses TRBV20-1 and TRBJ2-7; 11 bases match TRBD2. CDR1 and CDR2 (germline): DFQATT, SNEGSKA (reference sequence). After removal of 0 bases from V and 0 bases from J, the junction contained 1 base not matched to a gene. CDR3 length: 15 amino acids.

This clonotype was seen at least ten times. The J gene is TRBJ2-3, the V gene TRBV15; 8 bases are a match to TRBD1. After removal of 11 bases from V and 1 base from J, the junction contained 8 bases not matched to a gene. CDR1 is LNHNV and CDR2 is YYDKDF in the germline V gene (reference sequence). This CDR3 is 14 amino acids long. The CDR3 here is CAPIQGAGTDTQYF. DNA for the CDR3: TGTGCCCCCATTCAGGGGGCCGGCACAGATACGCAGTATTTT.

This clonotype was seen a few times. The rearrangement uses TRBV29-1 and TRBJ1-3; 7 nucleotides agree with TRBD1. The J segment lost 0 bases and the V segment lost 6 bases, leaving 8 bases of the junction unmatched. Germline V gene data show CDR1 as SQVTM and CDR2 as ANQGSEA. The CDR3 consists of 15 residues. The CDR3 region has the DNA TGCAGCGTGTCTCTGGGACAGAGCTCTGGAAACACCATATATTTT. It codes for CSVSLGQSSGNTIYF.

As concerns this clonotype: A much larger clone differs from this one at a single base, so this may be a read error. The CDR3, as DNA: TGTGCCACCAGCGGCACAGGGGTGAGCGGGACTGGAGCTTTCTTT. Encoded protein: CATSGTGVSGTGAFF. The rearrangement links TRBV15 to TRBJ1-1; 7 bases match TRBD1. Per the germline V gene, CDR1 is LNHNV and CDR2 is YYDKDF (reference sequence). CDR3 length: 15 amino acids.

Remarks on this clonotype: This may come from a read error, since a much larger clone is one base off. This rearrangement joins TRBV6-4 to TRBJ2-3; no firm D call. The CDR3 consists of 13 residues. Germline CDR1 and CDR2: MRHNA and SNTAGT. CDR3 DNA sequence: TGTGCCAGCAGTGTTTGGCCAGGCGATACGCGGTATTTT. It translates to CASSVWPGDTRYF.

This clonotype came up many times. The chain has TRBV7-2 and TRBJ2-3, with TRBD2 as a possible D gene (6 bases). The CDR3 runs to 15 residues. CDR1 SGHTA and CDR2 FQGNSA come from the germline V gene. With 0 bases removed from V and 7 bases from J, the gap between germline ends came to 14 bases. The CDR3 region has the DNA TGTGCCAGCAGCTTAGCGGGAGGAGGGCGGAATACGCAGTATTTT. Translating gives CASSLAGGGRNTQYF.

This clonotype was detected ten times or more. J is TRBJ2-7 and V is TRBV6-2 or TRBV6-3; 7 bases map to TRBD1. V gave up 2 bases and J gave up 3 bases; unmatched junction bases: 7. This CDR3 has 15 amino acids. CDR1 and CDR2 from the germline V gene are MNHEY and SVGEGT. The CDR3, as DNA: TGTGCCAGCAGTTACAATTGGGACAGCATCTACGAGCAGTACTTC. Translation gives CASSYNWDSIYEQYF.

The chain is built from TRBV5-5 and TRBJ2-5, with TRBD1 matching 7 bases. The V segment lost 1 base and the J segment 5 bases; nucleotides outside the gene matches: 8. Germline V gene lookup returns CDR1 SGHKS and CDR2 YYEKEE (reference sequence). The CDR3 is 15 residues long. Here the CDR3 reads CASSLSGTVWETQYF. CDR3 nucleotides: TGTGCCAGCAGCTTGTCCGGGACAGTCTGGGAGACCCAGTACTTC.

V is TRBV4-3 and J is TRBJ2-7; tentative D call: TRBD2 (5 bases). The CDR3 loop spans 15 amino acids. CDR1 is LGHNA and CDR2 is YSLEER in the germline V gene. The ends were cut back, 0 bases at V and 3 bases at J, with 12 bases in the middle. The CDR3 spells CASSQDRRVNYEQYF. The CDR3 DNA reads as TGCGCCAGCAGCCAAGATCGGCGGGTTAACTACGAGCAGTACTTC.

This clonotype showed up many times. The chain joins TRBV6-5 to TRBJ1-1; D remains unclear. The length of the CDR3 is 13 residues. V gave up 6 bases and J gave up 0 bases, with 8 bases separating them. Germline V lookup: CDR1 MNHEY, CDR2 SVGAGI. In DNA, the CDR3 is TGTGCCAGCAGGGATAGATTGAACACTGAAGCTTTCTTT. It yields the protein CASRDRLNTEAFF.

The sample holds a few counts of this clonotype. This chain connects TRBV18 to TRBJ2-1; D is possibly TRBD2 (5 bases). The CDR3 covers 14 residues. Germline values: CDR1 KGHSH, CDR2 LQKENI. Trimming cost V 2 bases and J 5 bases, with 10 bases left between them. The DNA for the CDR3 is TGTGCCAGCTCACCAACACTAGATCACAATGAGCAGTTCTTC. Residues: CASSPTLDHNEQFF. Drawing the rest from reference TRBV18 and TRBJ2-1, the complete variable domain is NAGVMQNPRHLVRRRGQEARLRCSPMKGHSHVYWYRQLPEEGLKFMVYLQKENIIDESGMPKERFSAEFPKEGPSILRIQQVVRGDSAAYFCASSPTLDHNEQFFGPGTRLTVL.